This T cell receptor beta chain was identified during a study of T cell responses to AZD1222 COVID-19 vaccine. This clone was seen more than once but under ten times. Sequencing was performed with immunoSEQ multiplex PCR; in TCRdb, only in-frame clones are kept and a portion is missing. The profile covers around 200,000 clones, with almost 90% appearing a single time and approximately 0.5% taken by the ten largest. V gave up 5 bases and J gave up 3 bases; unmatched junction bases: 6. The germline gives CDR1 LNHDA, CDR2 SQIVND (reference sequence). This CDR3 contains 16 residues. This clonotype was obtained from an adult in good health. The source was peripheral blood, collected on day 0 of AZD1222 vaccination. The chain employs TRBV19 and TRBJ2-2; 10 nucleotides line up with TRBD1. CDR3 coding DNA: TGTGCCAGTAGTCCACGGACAGGGGGGGACACCGGGGAGCTGTTTTTT. Its protein is CASSPRTGGDTGELFF.